This T cell receptor beta chain is from a study of OX40 agonist ivuxolimab in advanced cancers. Study details: Patients' therapy was ivuxolimab, an antibody that acts as an agonist of OX40 (CD134).

This clone showed up many times. Blood got drawn at baseline, again on cycle 4 day 1, and then on cycle 7 day 1. Generated by immunoSEQ multiplex PCR, the TCRdb table keeps only in-frame clones and is missing some. This sample has tens of thousands of clones; more than 75% occur once, and the top ten carry roughly 4.2%. Specimen: CD4+ or CD8+ T cells sorted from blood, collected in a trial of the OX40 agonist ivuxolimab. This TCR derives from an adult with an advanced solid tumor such as melanoma, head and neck, liver or kidney cancer.

For the CDR3, the DNA is TGTGCCAGCAGGGACGGCTCGACAGGGGTGGATGAGCAGTTCTTC. Amino acids: CASRDGSTGVDEQFF. V and J are TRBV2 and TRBJ2-1, with TRBD1 matching 8 bases. Germline trimming cut 6 bases from V and 8 bases from J; bases unmatched to any gene: 12. Germline V gene lookup returns CDR1 SNHLY and CDR2 FYNNEI. The length of the CDR3 is 15 residues.